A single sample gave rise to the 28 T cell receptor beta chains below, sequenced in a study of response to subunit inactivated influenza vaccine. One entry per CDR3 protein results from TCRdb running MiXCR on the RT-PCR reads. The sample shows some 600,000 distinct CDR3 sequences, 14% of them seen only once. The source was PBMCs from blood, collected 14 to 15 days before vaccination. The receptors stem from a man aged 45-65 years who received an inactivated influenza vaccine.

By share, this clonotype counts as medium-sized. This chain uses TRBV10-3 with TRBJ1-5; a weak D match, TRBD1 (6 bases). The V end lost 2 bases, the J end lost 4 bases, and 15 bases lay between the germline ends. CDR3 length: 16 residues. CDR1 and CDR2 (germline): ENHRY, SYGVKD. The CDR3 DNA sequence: TGTGCCATCAGTGAGAGGGACGGGACATTTAATCAGCCCCAGCATTTT. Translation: CAISERDGTFNQPQHF.

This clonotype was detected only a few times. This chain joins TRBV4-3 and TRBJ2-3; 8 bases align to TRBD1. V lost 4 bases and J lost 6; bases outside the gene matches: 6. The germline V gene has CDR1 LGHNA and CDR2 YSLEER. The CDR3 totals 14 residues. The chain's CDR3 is CASSPDREWDTQYF. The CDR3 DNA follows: TGCGCCAGCAGCCCGGACAGGGAATGGGATACGCAGTATTTT.

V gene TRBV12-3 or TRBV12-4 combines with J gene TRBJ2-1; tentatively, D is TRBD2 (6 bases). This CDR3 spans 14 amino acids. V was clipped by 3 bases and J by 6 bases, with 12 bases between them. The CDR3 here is CASSFFGGPNEQFF. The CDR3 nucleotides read TGTGCCAGCAGTTTTTTCGGGGGTCCCAATGAGCAGTTCTTC.

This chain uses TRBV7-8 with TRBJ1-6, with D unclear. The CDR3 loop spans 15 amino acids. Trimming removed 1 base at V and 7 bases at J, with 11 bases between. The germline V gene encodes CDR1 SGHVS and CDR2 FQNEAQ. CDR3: CASSLVGSRNSPLHF. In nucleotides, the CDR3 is TGTGCCAGCAGCTTAGTCGGCAGCCGGAATTCACCCCTCCACTTT. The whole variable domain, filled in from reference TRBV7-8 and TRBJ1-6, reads GAGVSQSPRYKVAKRGQDVALRCDPISGHVSLFWYQQALGQGPEFLTYFQNEAQLDKSGLPSDRFFAERPEGSVSTLKIQRTQQEDSAVYLCASSLVGSRNSPLHFGNGTRLTVT.

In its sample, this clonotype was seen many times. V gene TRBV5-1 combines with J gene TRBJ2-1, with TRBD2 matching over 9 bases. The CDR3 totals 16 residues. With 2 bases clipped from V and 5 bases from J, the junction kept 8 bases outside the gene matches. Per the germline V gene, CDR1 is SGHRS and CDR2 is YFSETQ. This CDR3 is CASSFFSSGINNEQFF. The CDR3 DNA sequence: TGCGCCAGCAGCTTTTTTTCTAGCGGGATAAACAATGAGCAGTTCTTC.

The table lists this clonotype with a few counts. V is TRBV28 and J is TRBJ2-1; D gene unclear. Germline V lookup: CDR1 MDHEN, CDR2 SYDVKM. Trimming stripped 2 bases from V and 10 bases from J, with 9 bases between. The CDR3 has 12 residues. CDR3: CASSLIGREQFF. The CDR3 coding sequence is TGTGCCAGCAGTTTAATTGGTCGCGAGCAGTTCTTC.

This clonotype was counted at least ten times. CDR3 sequence (DNA): TGCAGTGCTACGAGCCTATATTCCCGGGGGGGCTCCGGGGAGCTGTTTTTT. Its translation is CSATSLYSRGGSGELFF. V is TRBV20-1 and J is TRBJ2-2; 8 nucleotides match TRBD2. V lost 4 bases, J lost 6 bases, and 16 bases stayed unmatched. Germline V gene lookup returns CDR1 DFQATT and CDR2 SNEGSKA (reference sequence). This CDR3 comprises 17 residues.

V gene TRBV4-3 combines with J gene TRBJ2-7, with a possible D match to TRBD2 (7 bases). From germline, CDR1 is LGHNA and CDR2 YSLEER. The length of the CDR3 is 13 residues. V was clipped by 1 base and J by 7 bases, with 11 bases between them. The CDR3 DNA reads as TGCGCCAGCAGCCAAGCGGGGGGCCGGGAGCAGTACTTC. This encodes CASSQAGGREQYF.

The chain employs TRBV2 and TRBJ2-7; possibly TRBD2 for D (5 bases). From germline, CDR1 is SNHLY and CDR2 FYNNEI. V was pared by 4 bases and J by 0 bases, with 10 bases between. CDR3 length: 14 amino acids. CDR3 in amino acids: CASSVSGDSYEQYF. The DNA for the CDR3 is TGTGCCAGCAGTGTGAGCGGTGACTCCTACGAGCAGTACTTC.

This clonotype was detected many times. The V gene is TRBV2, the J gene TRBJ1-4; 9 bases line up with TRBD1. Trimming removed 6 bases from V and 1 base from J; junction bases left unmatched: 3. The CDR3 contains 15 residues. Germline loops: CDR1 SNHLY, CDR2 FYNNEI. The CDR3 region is CASRPTGGTNEKLFF. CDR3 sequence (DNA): TGTGCCAGCAGGCCGACAGGGGGAACTAATGAAAAACTGTTTTTT.

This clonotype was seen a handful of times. The CDR3 region is CASSQVGRERDYEQYF. The CDR3 coding sequence is TGTGCCAGCAGCCAAGTCGGCCGGGAGAGGGATTACGAGCAGTACTTC. The chain has TRBV3-1 and TRBJ2-7, with D possibly being TRBD2 (6 bases). Germline V lookup: CDR1 LGHDT, CDR2 YNNKEL (reference sequence). V lost 1 base, J lost 4 bases, and 17 bases lay in between. This CDR3 region has 16 residues.

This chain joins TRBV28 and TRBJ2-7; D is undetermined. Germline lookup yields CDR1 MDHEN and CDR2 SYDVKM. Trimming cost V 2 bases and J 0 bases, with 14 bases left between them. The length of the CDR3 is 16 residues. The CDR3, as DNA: TGTGCCAGCAGTTTAAACGACATGCAGCCCTCCTACGAGCAGTACTTC. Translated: CASSLNDMQPSYEQYF.

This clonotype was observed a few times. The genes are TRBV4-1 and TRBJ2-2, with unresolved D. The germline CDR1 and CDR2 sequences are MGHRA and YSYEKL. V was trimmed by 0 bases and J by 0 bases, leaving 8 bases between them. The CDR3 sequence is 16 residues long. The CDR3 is CASSQDKRPNTGELFF. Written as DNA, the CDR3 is TGCGCCAGCAGCCAAGATAAGCGACCGAACACCGGGGAGCTGTTTTTT.

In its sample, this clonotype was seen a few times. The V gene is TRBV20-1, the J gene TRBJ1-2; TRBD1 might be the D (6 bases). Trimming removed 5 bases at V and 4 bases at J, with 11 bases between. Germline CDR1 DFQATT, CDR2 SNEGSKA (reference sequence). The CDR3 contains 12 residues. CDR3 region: CSAPRTVYGYTF. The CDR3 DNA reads TGCAGTGCTCCAAGGACAGTCTATGGCTACACCTTC.

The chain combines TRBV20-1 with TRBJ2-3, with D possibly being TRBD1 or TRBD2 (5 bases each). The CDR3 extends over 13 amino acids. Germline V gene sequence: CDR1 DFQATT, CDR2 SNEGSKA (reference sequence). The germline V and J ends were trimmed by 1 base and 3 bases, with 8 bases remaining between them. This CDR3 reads CSARGDQTDTQYF. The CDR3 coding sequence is TGCAGTGCTAGAGGGGACCAGACAGATACGCAGTATTTT.

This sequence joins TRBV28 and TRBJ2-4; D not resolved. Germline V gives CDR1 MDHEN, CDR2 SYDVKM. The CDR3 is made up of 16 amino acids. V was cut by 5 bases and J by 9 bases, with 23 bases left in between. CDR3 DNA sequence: TGTGCCAGCAGTCCCTCCCGGACCCCAAGGTTGAGCATTCAGTACTTC. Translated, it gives CASSPSRTPRLSIQYF. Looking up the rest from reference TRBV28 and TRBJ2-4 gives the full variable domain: DVKVTQSSRYLVKRTGEKVFLECVQDMDHENMFWYRQDPGLGLRLIYFSYDVKMKEKGDIPEGYSVSREKKERFSLILESASTNQTSMYLCASSPSRTPRLSIQYFGAGTRLSVL.

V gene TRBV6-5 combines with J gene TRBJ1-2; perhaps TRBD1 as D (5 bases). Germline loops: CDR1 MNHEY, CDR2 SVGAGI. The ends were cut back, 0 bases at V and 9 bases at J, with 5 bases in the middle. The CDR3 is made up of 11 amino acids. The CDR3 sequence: CASSYSGRYTF. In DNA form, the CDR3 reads TGTGCCAGCAGTTACTCGGGGCGCTACACCTTC.

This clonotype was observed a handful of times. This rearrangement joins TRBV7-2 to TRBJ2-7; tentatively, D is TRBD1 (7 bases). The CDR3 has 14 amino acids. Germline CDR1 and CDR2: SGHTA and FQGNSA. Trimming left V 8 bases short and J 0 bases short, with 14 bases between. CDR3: CASAGTESSYEQYF. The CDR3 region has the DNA TGTGCCAGCGCGGGGACAGAGAGCTCCTACGAGCAGTACTTC.

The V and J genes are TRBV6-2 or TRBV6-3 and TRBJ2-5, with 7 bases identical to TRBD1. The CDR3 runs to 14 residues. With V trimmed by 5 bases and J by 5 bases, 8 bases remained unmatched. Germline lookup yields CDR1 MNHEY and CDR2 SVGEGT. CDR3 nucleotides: TGTGCCAGCAGTGCAGCTGCAGGGGGTGAGACCCAGTACTTC. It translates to CASSAAAGGETQYF.

CDR3 protein: CASSGQGHPNPSTGELFF. The CDR3 nucleotides read TGTGCCAGCAGCGGACAGGGACATCCGAATCCCAGCACCGGGGAGCTGTTTTTT. The V call is TRBV9, the J call TRBJ2-2; TRBD1 agrees at 7 bases. The V gene's germline CDR1 is SGDLS and CDR2 YYNGEE. Trimming removed 3 bases from V and 4 bases from J; junction bases left unmatched: 15. CDR3 length: 18 residues. The full variable domain, its missing parts supplied by reference TRBV9 and TRBJ2-2, is DSGVTQTPKHLITATGQRVTLRCSPRSGDLSVYWYQQSLDQGLQFLIQYYNGEERAKGNILERFSAQQFPDLHSELNLSSLELGDSALYFCASSGQGHPNPSTGELFFGEGSRLTVL.

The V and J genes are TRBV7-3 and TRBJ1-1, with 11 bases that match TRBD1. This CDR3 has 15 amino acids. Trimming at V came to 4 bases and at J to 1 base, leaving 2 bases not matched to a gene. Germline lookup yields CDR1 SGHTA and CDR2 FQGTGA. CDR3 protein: CASSYGQGANTEAFF. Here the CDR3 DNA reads TGTGCCAGCAGCTACGGACAGGGGGCGAACACTGAAGCTTTCTTT.

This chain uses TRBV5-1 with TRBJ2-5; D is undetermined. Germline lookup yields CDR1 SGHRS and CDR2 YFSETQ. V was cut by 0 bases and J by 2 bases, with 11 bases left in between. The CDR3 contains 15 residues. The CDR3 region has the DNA TGCGCCAGCAGCTTGGGACTGACCTTACAAGAGACCCAGTACTTC. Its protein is CASSLGLTLQETQYF.

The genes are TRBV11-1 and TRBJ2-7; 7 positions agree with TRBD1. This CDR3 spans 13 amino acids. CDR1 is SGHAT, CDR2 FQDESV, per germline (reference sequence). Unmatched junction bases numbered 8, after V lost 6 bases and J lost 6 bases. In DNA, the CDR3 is TGTGCCAGCAGGAGGACAGGCAGGTTCGAGCAGTACTTC. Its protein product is CASRRTGRFEQYF.

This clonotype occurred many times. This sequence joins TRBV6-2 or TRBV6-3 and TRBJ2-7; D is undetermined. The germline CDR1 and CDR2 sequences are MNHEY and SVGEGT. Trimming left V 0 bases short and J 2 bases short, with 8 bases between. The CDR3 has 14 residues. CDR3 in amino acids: CASSYSGPPYEQYF. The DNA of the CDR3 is TGTGCCAGCAGTTACTCTGGGCCCCCCTACGAGCAGTACTTC.

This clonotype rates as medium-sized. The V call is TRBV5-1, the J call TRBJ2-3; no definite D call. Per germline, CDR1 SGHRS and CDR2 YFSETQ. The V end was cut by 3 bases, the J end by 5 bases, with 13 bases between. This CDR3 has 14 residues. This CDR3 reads CASSSTRPQDTQYF. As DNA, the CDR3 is TGCGCCAGCAGCTCTACAAGACCTCAAGATACGCAGTATTTT.

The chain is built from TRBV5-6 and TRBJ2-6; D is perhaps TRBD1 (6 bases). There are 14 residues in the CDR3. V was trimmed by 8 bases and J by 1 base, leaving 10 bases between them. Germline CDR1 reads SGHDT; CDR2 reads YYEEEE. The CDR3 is CASRTGSGANVLTF. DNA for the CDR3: TGTGCCAGTCGCACAGGGTCTGGGGCCAACGTCCTGACTTTC.

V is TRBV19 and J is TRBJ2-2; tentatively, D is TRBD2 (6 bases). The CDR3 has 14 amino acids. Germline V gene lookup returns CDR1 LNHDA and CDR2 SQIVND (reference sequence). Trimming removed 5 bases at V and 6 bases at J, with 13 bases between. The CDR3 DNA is TGTGCCAGTAGTCGGGGACTCCGCCCCGGGGAGCTGTTTTTT. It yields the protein CASSRGLRPGELFF.

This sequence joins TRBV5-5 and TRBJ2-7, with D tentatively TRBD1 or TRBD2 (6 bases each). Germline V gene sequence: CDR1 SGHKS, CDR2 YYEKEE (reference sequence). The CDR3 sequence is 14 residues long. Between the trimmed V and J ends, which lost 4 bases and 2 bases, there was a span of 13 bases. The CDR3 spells CASSRGTNPYEQYF. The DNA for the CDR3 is TGTGCCAGCAGCCGCGGGACAAATCCCTACGAGCAGTACTTC.